This passage covers 29 T cell receptor beta chains from one sample sequenced in a study of T cells expressing NK-cell markers. TCRdb reanalyzed the 5' RACE reads and collapses them to one entry per CDR3 protein, without DNA. The sample data list some 410,000 distinct CDR3 sequences. Sequenced input: blood T cells: a sorted CD56 or NKG2C T cell subset, CD4+ or CD8+ T cells, or bulk PBMC T cells (not recorded which). These receptors were obtained from a woman aged 18 to 75 in good health.

The V gene is TRBV7-2, the J gene TRBJ1-5. The CDR3 length is 14 residues. Germline CDR1 reads SGHTA; CDR2 reads FQGNSA. The CDR3 protein is CASSSGLLNQPQHF.

This chain links TRBV28 with TRBJ2-7; the TCRdb call, TRBD1, lacks DNA for checking. CDR1 and CDR2 from the germline V gene are MDHEN and SYDVKM. This CDR3 has 13 residues. CDR3 sequence: CASSPPSIYEQYF.

The genes are TRBV20-1 and TRBJ2-7; the TRBD2 assignment by TCRdb is unverifiable without DNA. CDR1 is DFQATT and CDR2 is SNEGSKA in the germline V gene (reference sequence). This CDR3 region has 14 residues. CDR3 in amino acids: CSASPASGLYEQYF.

The V gene is TRBV20-1, the J gene TRBJ2-3; lacking DNA, the TRBD1 call made by TCRdb goes unchecked. The CDR3 has 15 amino acids. CDR1 is DFQATT, CDR2 SNEGSKA, per germline (reference sequence). The CDR3: CSARDTLAGADTQYF.

The chain joins TRBV12-3 or TRBV12-4 to TRBJ1-6; there is no DNA to check the TCRdb D call of TRBD1. This CDR3 is 16 amino acids long. This CDR3 reads CASIPGTGTYNSPLHF.

V is TRBV6-1 and J is TRBJ2-1; TCRdb lists TRBD2, though no DNA is available to test this call. The germline gives CDR1 MNHNS, CDR2 SASEGT. This CDR3 is 16 amino acids long. The CDR3 region is CASSPRTILSYNEQFF.

The V call is TRBV7-9, the J call TRBJ1-6. CDR1 SEHNR and CDR2 FQNEAQ come from the germline V gene (reference sequence). The CDR3 extends over 15 amino acids. The CDR3: CASSLPTENNSPLHF.

This chain joins TRBV11-2 and TRBJ2-3; absent DNA, TCRdb's TRBD1 call cannot be checked. The CDR3 sequence is 17 residues long. Germline V gene lookup returns CDR1 SGHAT and CDR2 FQNNGV. CDR3 residues: CASSFFPWGHGTDTQYF.

The genes are TRBV5-5 and TRBJ2-7; TCRdb's assignment of TRBD1 cannot be checked, as there is no DNA. The CDR3 contains 16 residues. CDR1 and CDR2 (germline): SGHKS, YYEKEE (reference sequence). Here the CDR3 reads CASSLDQDRGIYEQYF.

The CDR3 spells CSVVGVGETQYF. The chain has TRBV29-1 and TRBJ2-5. The CDR3 has 12 amino acids. Germline lookup yields CDR1 SQVTM and CDR2 ANQGSEA. Looking up the rest from reference TRBV29-1 and TRBJ2-5 gives the full variable domain: SAVISQKPSRDICQRGTSLTIQCQVDSQVTMMFWYRQQPGQSLTLIATANQGSEATYESGFVIDKFPISRPNLTFSTLTVSNMSPEDSSIYLCSVVGVGETQYFGPGTRLLVL.

V and J are TRBV7-9 and TRBJ1-6; TCRdb's assignment of TRBD1 cannot be checked, as there is no DNA. CDR3 size: 16 residues. Per the germline V gene, CDR1 is SEHNR and CDR2 is FQNEAQ (reference sequence). The CDR3 spells CASSLALVGLDSPLHF.

The CDR3 reads CASSVGSLNTGELFF. The chain combines TRBV9 with TRBJ2-2. The CDR3 is made up of 15 amino acids. CDR1 and CDR2 (germline): SGDLS, YYNGEE. Filled out from reference TRBV9 and TRBJ2-2, the complete variable domain reads DSGVTQTPKHLITATGQRVTLRCSPRSGDLSVYWYQQSLDQGLQFLIQYYNGEERAKGNILERFSAQQFPDLHSELNLSSLELGDSALYFCASSVGSLNTGELFFGEGSRLTVL.

The chain recombines TRBV19 with TRBJ2-7; TCRdb's D call, TRBD1, is unchecked because there is no DNA. Germline values: CDR1 LNHDA, CDR2 SQIVND (reference sequence). The CDR3 spans 17 residues. The CDR3 loop reads CASSSRILGTASYEQYF.

The chain links TRBV12-3 or TRBV12-4 to TRBJ2-5; lacking DNA, the TRBD1 call made by TCRdb goes unchecked. There are 14 residues in the CDR3. CDR3 amino acids: CATQGLGLRETQYF.

This rearrangement joins TRBV5-1 to TRBJ2-2; TCRdb's D call of TRBD1 is untestable without DNA. The germline CDR1 and CDR2 sequences are SGHRS and YFSETQ. The CDR3 runs 15 residues. This chain's CDR3 is CASSFGQAPDRELFF.

The chain recombines TRBV20-1 with TRBJ1-2; the TRBD1 assignment by TCRdb is unverifiable without DNA. The CDR3 totals 16 residues. Per the germline V gene, CDR1 is DFQATT and CDR2 is SNEGSKA (reference sequence). The CDR3 here is CSARATGTGLNYGYTF.

The rearrangement uses TRBV4-3 and TRBJ2-6; TCRdb's assignment of TRBD1 cannot be checked, as there is no DNA. CDR1 is LGHNA and CDR2 is YSLEER in the germline V gene. The CDR3 covers 15 residues. CDR3 protein: CASSSEGTGANVLTF.

CDR3 region: CASREAGANYGYTF. J is TRBJ1-2 and V is TRBV5-1. This CDR3 contains 14 residues. CDR1 is SGHRS and CDR2 is YFSETQ in the germline V gene. Filled out from reference TRBV5-1 and TRBJ1-2, the complete variable domain reads KAGVTQTPRYLIKTRGQQVTLSCSPISGHRSVSWYQQTPGQGLQFLFEYFSETQRNKGNFPGRFSGRQFSNSRSEMNVSTLELGDSALYLCASREAGANYGYTFGSGTRLTVV.

V gene TRBV7-2 combines with J gene TRBJ2-3; TCRdb designates TRBD2, a call that cannot be tested without DNA. CDR3 size: 16 residues. In germline, CDR1 is SGHTA, CDR2 FQGNSA. This chain's CDR3 is CASSIDRGGVTDTQYF.

The V call is TRBV5-1, the J call TRBJ2-2. The CDR3 consists of 13 residues. Germline assignment: CDR1 SGHRS and CDR2 YFSETQ. Here the CDR3 reads CASSDKNTGELFF. Complete variable domain (other parts from reference TRBV5-1 and TRBJ2-2): KAGVTQTPRYLIKTRGQQVTLSCSPISGHRSVSWYQQTPGQGLQFLFEYFSETQRNKGNFPGRFSGRQFSNSRSEMNVSTLELGDSALYLCASSDKNTGELFFGEGSRLTVL.

J is TRBJ2-3 and V is TRBV6-1; TCRdb indicates TRBD1, and absent DNA this call remains unverified. The CDR3 has 14 residues. Germline V CDR1 and CDR2: MNHNS, SASEGT. The CDR3 reads CASSRQGPTDTQYF.

This chain joins TRBV18 and TRBJ2-1; the TRBD2 assignment by TCRdb is unverifiable without DNA. CDR3 size: 15 residues. The germline gives CDR1 KGHSH, CDR2 LQKENI. This CDR3 reads CASSPGLESYNEQFF.

The chain is built from TRBV4-1 and TRBJ1-6; TCRdb returns TRBD1, unconfirmable since there is no DNA. Per the germline V gene, CDR1 is MGHRA and CDR2 is YSYEKL. The CDR3 extends over 15 amino acids. The CDR3: CASSQVGHGNSPLHF.

The rearrangement uses TRBV4-3 and TRBJ1-1; TCRdb indicates TRBD1, and absent DNA this call remains unverified. Germline CDR1 reads LGHNA; CDR2 reads YSLEER. This CDR3 contains 15 residues. CDR3 sequence: CASSQESQWDTEAFF.

The chain joins TRBV29-1 to TRBJ1-2; TCRdb names TRBD1, which stays unverified in the absence of DNA. Germline lookup yields CDR1 SQVTM and CDR2 ANQGSEA. The CDR3 runs to 13 residues. The CDR3: CSVVSDRGYGYTF.

The chain links TRBV12-3 or TRBV12-4 to TRBJ2-5; TCRdb reports TRBD2, a call that lacks DNA to check it against. CDR3 length: 15 residues. The CDR3 loop is CASSFPQGGQETQYF.

The chain couples TRBV28 to TRBJ1-5. The germline CDR1 and CDR2 sequences are MDHEN and SYDVKM. The CDR3 loop spans 11 amino acids. CDR3 sequence reads: CAAGWDQPQHF.

J is TRBJ2-2 and V is TRBV6-1; TCRdb proposes TRBD1, but this gene call is untestable without DNA. Looked up from germline, CDR1 is MNHNS and CDR2 is SASEGT. The CDR3 contains 16 residues. CDR3 sequence: CASSMGTAVNTGELFF.

The CDR3 is CASSYRLAYEQYF. V is TRBV6-6 and J is TRBJ2-7. CDR3 length: 13 residues. CDR1 and CDR2 from the germline V gene are MNHNY and SVGAGI (reference sequence).